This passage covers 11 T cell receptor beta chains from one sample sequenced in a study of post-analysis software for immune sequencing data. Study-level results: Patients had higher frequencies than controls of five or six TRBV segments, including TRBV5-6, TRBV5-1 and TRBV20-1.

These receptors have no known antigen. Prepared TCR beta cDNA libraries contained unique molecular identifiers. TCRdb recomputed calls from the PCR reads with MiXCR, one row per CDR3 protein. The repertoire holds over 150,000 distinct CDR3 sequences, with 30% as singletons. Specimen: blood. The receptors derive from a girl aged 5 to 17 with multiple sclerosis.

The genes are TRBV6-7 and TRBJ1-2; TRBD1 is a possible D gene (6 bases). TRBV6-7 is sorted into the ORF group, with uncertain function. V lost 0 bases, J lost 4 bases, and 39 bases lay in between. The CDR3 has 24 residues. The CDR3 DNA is TGTGCCAGCAGTTACTCCAGATTGGTGGGGGCAGGACAGACCACAGAGGAAGAACGCTATGGCTACACCTTC. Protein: CASSYSRLVGAGQTTEEERYGYTF.

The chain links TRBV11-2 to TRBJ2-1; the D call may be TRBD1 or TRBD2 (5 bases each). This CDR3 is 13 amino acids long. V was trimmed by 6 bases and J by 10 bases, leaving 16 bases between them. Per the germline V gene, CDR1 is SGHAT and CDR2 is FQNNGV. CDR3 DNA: TGTGCCAGCAGTCCCGGGGTCGCAGGGGAGCAGTTCTTC. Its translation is CASSPGVAGEQFF.

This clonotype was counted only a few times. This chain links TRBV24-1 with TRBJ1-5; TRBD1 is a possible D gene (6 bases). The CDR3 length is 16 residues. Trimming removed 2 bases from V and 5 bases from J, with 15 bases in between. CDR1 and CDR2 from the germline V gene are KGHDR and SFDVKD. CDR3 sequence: CATSDYEGGVDQPQHF. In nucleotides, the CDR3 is TGTGCCACCAGTGATTACGAGGGGGGAGTCGATCAGCCCCAGCATTTT.

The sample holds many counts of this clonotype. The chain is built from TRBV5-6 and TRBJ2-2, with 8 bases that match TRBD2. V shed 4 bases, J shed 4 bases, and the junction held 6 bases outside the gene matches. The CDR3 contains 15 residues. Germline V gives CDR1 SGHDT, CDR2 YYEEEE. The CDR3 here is CASSPGLVLTGELFF. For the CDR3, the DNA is TGTGCCAGCAGCCCGGGACTAGTTCTCACCGGGGAGCTGTTTTTT.

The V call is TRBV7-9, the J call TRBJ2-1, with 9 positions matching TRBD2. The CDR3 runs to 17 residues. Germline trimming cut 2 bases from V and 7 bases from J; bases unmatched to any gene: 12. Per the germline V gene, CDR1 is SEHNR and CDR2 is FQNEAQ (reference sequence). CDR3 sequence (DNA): TGTGCCAGCAGCTTATCAGCGGGAGGATTTTCTAGGAATGAGCAGTTCTTC. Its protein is CASSLSAGGFSRNEQFF.

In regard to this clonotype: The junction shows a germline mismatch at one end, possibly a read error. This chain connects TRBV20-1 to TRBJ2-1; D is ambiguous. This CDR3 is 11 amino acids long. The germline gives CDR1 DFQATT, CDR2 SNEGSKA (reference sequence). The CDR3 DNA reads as TGCAGGGCTAGAGAGGCCGGCGAGCAGTTCTTC. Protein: CRAREAGEQFF.

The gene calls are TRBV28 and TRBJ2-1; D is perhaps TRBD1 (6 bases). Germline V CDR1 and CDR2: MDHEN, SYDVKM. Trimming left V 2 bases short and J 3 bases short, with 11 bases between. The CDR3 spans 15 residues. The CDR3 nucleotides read TGTGCCAGCAGTTTACCCCGGGACAACTACAATGAGCAGTTCTTC. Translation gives CASSLPRDNYNEQFF. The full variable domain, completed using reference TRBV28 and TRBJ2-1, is DVKVTQSSRYLVKRTGEKVFLECVQDMDHENMFWYRQDPGLGLRLIYFSYDVKMKEKGDIPEGYSVSREKKERFSLILESASTNQTSMYLCASSLPRDNYNEQFFGPGTRLTVL.

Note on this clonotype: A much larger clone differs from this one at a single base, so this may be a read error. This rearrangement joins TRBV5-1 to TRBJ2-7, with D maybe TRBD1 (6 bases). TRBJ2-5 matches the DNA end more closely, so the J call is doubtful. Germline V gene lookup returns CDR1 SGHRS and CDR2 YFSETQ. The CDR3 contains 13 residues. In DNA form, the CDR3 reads TGCGCCAGCAGCTCACAGGGAATGGAGACCCAGTACTTC. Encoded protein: CASSSQGMETQYF.

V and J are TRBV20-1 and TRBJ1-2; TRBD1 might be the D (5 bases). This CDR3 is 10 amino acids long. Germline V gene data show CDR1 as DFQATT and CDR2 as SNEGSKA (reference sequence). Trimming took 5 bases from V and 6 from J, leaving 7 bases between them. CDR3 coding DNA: TGCAGTGCTGGCAGGGATGGCTACACCTTC. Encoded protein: CSAGRDGYTF.

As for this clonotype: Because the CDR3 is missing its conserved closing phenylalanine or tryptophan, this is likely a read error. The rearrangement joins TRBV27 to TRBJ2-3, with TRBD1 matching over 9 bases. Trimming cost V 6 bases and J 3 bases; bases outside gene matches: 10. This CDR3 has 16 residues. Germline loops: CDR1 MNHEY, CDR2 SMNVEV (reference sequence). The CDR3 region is CASRPQTGGGTDTQYL. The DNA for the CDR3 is TGTGCCAGCAGGCCCCAGACAGGGGGAGGGACAGATACGCAGTATTTG.

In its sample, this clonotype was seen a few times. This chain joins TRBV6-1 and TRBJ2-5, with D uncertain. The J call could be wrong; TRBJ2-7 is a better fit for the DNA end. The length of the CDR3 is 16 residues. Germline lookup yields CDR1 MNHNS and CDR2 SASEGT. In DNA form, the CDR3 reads TGTGCCAGCAGTGATCTTGGTCAGCCCCGGTCGTACGAGCAGTACTTC. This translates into CASSDLGQPRSYEQYF.